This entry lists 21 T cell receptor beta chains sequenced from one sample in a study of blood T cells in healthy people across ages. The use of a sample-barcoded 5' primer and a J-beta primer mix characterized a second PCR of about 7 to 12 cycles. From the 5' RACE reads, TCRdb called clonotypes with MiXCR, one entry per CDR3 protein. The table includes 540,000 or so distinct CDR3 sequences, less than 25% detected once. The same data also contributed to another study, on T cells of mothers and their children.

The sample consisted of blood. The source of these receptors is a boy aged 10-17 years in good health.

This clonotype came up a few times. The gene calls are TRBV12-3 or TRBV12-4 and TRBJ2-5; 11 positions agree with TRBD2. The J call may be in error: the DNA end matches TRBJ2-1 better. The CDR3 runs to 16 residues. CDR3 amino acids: CASSLPTSGNLNEQFF. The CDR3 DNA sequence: TGTGCCAGCAGTCTTCCGACTAGCGGGAACCTCAATGAGCAGTTCTTC.

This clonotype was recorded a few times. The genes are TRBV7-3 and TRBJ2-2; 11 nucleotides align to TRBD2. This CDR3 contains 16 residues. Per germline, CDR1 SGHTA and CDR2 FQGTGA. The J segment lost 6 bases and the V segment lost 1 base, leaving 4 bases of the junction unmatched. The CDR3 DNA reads TGTGCCAGCAGCTTAATTCTAGCGGGAGGATCCGGGGAGCTGTTTTTT. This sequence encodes CASSLILAGGSGELFF.

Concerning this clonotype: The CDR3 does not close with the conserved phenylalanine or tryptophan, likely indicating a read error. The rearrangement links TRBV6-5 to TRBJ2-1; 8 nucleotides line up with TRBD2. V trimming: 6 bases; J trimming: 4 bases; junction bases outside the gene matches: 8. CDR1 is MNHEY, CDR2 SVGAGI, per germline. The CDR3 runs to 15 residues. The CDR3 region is CASRGAGGPYNEQFL. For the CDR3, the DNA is TGTGCCAGCAGAGGCGCGGGGGGCCCTTACAATGAGCAGTTCCTC.

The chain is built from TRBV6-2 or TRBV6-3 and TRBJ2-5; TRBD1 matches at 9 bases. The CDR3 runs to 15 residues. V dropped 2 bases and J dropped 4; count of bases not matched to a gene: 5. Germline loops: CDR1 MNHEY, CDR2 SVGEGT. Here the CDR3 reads CASSYHRGQGETQYF. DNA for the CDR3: TGTGCCAGCAGTTACCACAGGGGGCAAGGAGAGACCCAGTACTTC.

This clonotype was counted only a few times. This chain's CDR3 is CASSYSNALGSEQYF. The CDR3 nucleotides read TGTGCCAGCAGTTACTCGAATGCCCTGGGGAGCGAGCAGTACTTC. V gene TRBV6-5 combines with J gene TRBJ2-7; perhaps TRBD2 as D (5 bases). Germline V gene lookup returns CDR1 MNHEY and CDR2 SVGAGI. CDR3 length: 15 amino acids. V was trimmed by 0 bases and J by 6 bases, leaving 15 bases between them.

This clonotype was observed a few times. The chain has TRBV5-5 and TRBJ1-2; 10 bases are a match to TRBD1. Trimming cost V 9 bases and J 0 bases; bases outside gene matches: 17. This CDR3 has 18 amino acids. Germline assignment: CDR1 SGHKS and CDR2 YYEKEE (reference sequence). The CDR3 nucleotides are TGTGCCACCGCGCCCCGAGACAGGGGGCTTCCTTCTAACTATGGCTACACCTTC. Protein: CATAPRDRGLPSNYGYTF.

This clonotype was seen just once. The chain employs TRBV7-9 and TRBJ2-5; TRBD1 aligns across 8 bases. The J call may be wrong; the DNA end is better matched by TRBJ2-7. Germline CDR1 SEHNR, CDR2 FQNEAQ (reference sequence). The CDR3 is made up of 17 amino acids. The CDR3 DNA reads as TGTGCCAGCAGCTCCACAGAAACCGGGACAGGATCCTACGAGCAGTACTTC. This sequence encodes CASSSTETGTGSYEQYF.

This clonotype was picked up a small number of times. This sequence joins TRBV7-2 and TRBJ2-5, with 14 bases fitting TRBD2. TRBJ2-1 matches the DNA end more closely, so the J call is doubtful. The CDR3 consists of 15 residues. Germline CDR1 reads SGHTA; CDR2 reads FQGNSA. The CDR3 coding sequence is TGTGCCAGCACCGACGGGACTAGCGGGAGTTATGAGCAGTTCTTC. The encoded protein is CASTDGTSGSYEQFF.

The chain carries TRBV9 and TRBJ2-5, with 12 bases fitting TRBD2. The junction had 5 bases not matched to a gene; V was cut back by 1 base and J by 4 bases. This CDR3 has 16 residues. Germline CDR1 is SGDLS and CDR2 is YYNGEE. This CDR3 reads CASSVFTSGGRETQYF. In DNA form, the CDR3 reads TGTGCCAGCAGCGTATTCACTAGCGGGGGGCGAGAGACCCAGTACTTC.

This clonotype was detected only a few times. The CDR3 DNA reads TGTGCCAGCAGCTTAAGTGGATTCAAAAACATTCAGTACTTC. Protein: CASSLSGFKNIQYF. The gene calls are TRBV7-9 and TRBJ2-4; D call uncertain. The CDR3 is 14 residues long. Germline V gene lookup returns CDR1 SEHNR and CDR2 FQNEAQ (reference sequence). V lost 2 bases, J lost 3 bases, and 8 bases lay in between.

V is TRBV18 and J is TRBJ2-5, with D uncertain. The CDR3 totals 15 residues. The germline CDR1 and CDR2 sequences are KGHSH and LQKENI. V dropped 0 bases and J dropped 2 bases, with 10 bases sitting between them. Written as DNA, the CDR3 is TGTGCCAGCTCACCACCGGGTACAGCGCAAGAGACCCAGTACTTC. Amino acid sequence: CASSPPGTAQETQYF.

CDR3 amino acids: CASSQGQVASGNTIYF. CDR3 coding DNA: TGTGCCAGCAGCCAAGGACAGGTGGCCTCTGGAAACACCATATATTTT. J is TRBJ1-3 and V is TRBV3-1; tentative D call: TRBD1 (6 bases). The CDR3 is made up of 16 amino acids. Germline values: CDR1 LGHDT, CDR2 YNNKEL (reference sequence). Trimming stripped 1 base from V and 0 bases from J, with 10 bases between.

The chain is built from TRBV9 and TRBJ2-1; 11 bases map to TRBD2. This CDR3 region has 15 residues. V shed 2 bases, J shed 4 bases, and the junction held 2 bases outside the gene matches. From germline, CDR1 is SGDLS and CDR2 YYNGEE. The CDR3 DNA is TGTGCCAGCAGCGTGACTAGCGGGGAATACAATGAGCAGTTCTTC. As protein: CASSVTSGEYNEQFF.

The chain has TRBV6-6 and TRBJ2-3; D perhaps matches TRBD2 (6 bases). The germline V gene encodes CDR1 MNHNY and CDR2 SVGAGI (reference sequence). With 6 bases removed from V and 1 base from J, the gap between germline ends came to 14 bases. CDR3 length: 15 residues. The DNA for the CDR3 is TGTGCCAGCAGAGGGGAGGAGGTCGGCACAGATACGCAGTATTTT. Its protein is CASRGEEVGTDTQYF.

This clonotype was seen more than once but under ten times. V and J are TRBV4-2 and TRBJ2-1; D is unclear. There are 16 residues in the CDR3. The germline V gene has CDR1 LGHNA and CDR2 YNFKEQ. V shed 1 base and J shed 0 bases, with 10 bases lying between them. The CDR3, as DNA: TGTGCCAGCAGCCAAGGTTGGGGTAGCTCCTACAATGAGCAGTTCTTC. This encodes CASSQGWGSSYNEQFF.

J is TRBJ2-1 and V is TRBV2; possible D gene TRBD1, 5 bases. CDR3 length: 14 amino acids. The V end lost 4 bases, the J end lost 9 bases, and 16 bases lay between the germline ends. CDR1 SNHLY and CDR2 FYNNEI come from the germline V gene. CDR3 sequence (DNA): TGTGCCAGCAGTGTAGGGGTGTTGGCCCTTGAGCAGTTCTTC. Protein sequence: CASSVGVLALEQFF.

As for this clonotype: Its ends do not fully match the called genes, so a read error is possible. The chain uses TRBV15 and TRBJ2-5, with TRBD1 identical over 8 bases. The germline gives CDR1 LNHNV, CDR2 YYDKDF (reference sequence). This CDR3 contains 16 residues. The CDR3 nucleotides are TGTGCCACCAGCAGAGACAGGACAGGGTCCTTGCGAGAGCAGTACTTT. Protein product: CATSRDRTGSLREQYF.

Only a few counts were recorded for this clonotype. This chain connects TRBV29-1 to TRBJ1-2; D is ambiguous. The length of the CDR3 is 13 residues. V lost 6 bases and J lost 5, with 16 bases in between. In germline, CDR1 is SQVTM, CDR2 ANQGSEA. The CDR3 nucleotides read TGCAGCGTGAGATTGCAGACGCCATATGGCTACACCTTC. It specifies CSVRLQTPYGYTF.

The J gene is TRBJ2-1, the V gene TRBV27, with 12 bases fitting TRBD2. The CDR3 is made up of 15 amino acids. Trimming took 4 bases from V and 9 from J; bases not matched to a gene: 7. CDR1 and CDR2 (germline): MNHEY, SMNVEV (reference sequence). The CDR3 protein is CASSYGTSGLAEQFF. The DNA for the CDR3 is TGTGCCAGCAGTTACGGGACTAGCGGGCTTGCTGAGCAGTTCTTC.

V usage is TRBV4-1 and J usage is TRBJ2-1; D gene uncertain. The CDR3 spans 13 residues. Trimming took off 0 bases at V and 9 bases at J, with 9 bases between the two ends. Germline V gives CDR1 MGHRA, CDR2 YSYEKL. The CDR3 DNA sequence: TGCGCCAGCAGCCAAGATAAGGGTGGTGAGCAGTTCTTC. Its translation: CASSQDKGGEQFF.

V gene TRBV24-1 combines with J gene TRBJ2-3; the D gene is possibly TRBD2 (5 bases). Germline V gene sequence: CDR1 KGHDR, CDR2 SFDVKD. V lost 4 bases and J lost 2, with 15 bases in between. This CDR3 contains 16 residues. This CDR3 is CATSDSGLSVTDTQYF. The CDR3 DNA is TGTGCCACCAGTGACTCTGGACTTTCCGTCACAGATACGCAGTATTTT.